Listed below are T cell receptor beta chains from one sample, sequenced in a study of T cell responses to AZD1222 COVID-19 vaccine. The repertoire was sequenced with immunoSEQ multiplex PCR; TCRdb's copy has only in-frame clones and lacks some. The sample comprises fewer than 120,000 clones, roughly nine tenths of which are singletons, and 3.2% rests with the top ten. The specimen comprised peripheral blood, sampled on day 0 of AZD1222 vaccination. The receptors shown here come from an adult in good health. CDR3s include the opening cysteine and the closing phenylalanine or tryptophan. The D gene is left open where the match is weak.

v_call,cdr3_length,j_call,d_call,cdr3_nt,cdr3_aa
TRBV6-2/TRBV6-3,14,TRBJ2-3,TRBD2,TGTGCCAGCAGTAACGGGGGGGGCACAGATACGCAGTATTTT,CASSNGGGTDTQYF
TRBV28,14,TRBJ1-2,TRBD1,TGTGCCAGCAGTTTATTAACAGGGGGCGATGGCTACACCTTC,CASSLLTGGDGYTF
TRBV21-1,14,TRBJ1-2,-,TGTGCCAGCAGCAGGTGTGACCGCAACTATGGCTACACCTTC,CASSRCDRNYGYTF
TRBV6-2/TRBV6-3,13,TRBJ2-5,-,TGTGCCAGCAGTCACAGAGCCCCGGAGACCCAGTACTTC,CASSHRAPETQYF
TRBV7-2,14,TRBJ2-1,TRBD2,TGTGCCAGCCTCGGGGCTAGCGGGGGTTATGAGCAGTTCTTC,CASLGASGGYEQFF
TRBV7-2,13,TRBJ2-7,-,TGTGCCAGCAGCTTAGCTCGAGCGCAAGAGCAGTACTTC,CASSLARAQEQYF
TRBV7-8,17,TRBJ1-3,-,TGTGCCAGCAGCTTAGTGGCAGGATCATTCTCTGGAAACACCATATATTTT,CASSLVAGSFSGNTIYF
TRBV5-1,15,TRBJ1-2,-,TGCGCCAGCAGCTTGGGCGAAAGGTTACCCGATGGCTACACCTTC,CASSLGERLPDGYTF
TRBV5-4,15,TRBJ2-2,-,TGTGCCAGCAGCTTGGCCTCTGGGGGATCCGGGGAGCTGTTTTTT,CASSLASGGSGELFF
TRBV19,18,TRBJ1-1,-,TGTGCCAGTAGTATCGGAGTTGGCAGGGTGGCGGTGAACACTGAAGCTTTCTTT,CASSIGVGRVAVNTEAFF
TRBV19,11,TRBJ1-1,TRBD1,TGTGCCAGTTCAACAGGGGCTGAAGCTTTCTTT,CASSTGAEAFF
TRBV18,13,TRBJ2-5,-,TGTGCCAGCTCACCGGGGGGTCAAGAGACCCAGTACTTC,CASSPGGQETQYF
TRBV5-1,13,TRBJ2-5,-,TGCGCCAGCAGCTTGGCGGAGGTGGAGACCCAGTACTTC,CASSLAEVETQYF
TRBV6-5,13,TRBJ1-4,TRBD1,TGTGCCACCGCCGGGACAGGGAATGAAAAACTGTTTTTT,CATAGTGNEKLFF